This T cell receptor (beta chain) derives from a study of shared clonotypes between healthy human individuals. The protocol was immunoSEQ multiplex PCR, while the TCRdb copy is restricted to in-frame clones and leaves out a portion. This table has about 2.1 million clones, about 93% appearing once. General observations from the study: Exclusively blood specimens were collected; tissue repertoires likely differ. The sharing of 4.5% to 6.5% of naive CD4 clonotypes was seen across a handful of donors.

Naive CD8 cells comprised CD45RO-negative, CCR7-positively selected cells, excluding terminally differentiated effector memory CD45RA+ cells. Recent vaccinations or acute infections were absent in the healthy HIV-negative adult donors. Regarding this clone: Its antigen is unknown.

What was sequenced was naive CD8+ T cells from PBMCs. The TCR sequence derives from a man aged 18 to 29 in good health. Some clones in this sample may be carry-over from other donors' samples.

CDR3 bases: TGTGCCAGCTCACCTCAACCGGGACCAGCCCCCGGGGAGCTGTTTTTT. Translated: CASSPQPGPAPGELFF. The chain joins TRBV18 to TRBJ2-2; TRBD1 or TRBD2 may be the D gene (5 bases each). CDR1 is KGHSH, CDR2 LQKENI, per germline. This CDR3 has 16 residues. V lost 3 bases to trimming and J lost 6 bases, with 17 bases between them.